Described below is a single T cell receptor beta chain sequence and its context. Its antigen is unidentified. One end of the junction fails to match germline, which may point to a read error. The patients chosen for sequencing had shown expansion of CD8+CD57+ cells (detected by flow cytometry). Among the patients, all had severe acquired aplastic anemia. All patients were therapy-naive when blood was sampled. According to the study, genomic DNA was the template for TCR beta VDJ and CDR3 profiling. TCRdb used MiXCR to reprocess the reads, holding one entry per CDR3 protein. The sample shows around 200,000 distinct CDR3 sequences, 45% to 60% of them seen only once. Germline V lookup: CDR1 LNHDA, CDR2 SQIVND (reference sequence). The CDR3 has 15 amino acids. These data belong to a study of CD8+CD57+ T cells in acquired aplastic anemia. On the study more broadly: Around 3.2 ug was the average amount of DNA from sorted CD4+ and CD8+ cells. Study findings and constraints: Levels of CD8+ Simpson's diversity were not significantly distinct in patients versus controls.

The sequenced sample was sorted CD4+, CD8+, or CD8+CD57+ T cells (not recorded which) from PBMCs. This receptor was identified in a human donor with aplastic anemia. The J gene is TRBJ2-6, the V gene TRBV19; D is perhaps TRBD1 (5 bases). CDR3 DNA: TGTGCCAGTAGTATGGAACGCTCTGGGGCCAACGTGCTGACTTTC. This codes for CASSMERSGANVLTF.